This T cell receptor beta chain was obtained from a study of T cells expressing NK-cell markers. The wider study: HCMV serostatus: most of the eight sequenced donors positive, one negative.

5'RACE template switching with UMIs generated TCR beta cDNA. TCRdb reprocessed the 5' RACE reads and reports one entry per CDR3 protein, with no DNA. The sample table sets out more than 400,000 distinct CDR3 sequences. Germline CDR1 reads LGHNT; CDR2 reads FRNRAP. CDR3 length: 12 amino acids. This chain connects TRBV12-5 to TRBJ1-1; TCRdb's D gene call, TRBD1, goes unchecked for lack of DNA. The origin of this receptor is a woman aged 18 to 69 in good health. Input material: blood T cells: a sorted CD56 or NKG2C T cell subset, CD4+ or CD8+ T cells, or bulk PBMC T cells (not recorded which). CDR3 region: CASGSSSPKAFF.